The rows below give T cell receptor beta chains drawn from one sample of a study of identical twins. MiXCR was run by TCRdb on the 5' RACE reads, yielding one entry per CDR3 protein. The sample contains under 350,000 distinct CDR3 sequences, roughly 10% of which appear only once. These data also formed part of another study, on yellow fever vaccine responses in identical twins.

What was sequenced was CD8+ T cells sorted from blood. The receptors here all came from a woman in her late teens or twenties in good health. CDR3s include the opening cysteine and the closing phenylalanine or tryptophan. The D gene is left open where the match is weak. Where a row states a size, it is once, few, many or the class of an expanded clone; other rows omit it.

TRBD2,TRBV5-1,TRBJ2-7,-,TGCGCCAGCAGCTTGGAGGCGGCCGGGGGGTACGAGCAGTACTTC,CASSLEAAGGYEQYF
-,TRBV14,TRBJ2-1,few,TGTGCCAGCAGCCAAGCCCCCCCGTTTGTGGATGAGCAGTTCTTC,CASSQAPPFVDEQFF
-,TRBV7-9,TRBJ2-7,few,TGTGCCAGCAGCTCGGAGACAGTTTCGTTCTACGAGCAGTACTTC,CASSSETVSFYEQYF
-,TRBV5-6,TRBJ2-3,-,TGTGCCAGCAGCTTGGCCCTGGATACGCAGTATTTT,CASSLALDTQYF
-,TRBV4-3,TRBJ2-7,many,TGCGCCAGCAGCCAAGTGGCAGGGTATGTCCGGGACGAGCAGTACTTC,CASSQVAGYVRDEQYF
-,TRBV3-1,TRBJ2-2,-,TGTGCCAGCAGCCAAGTCGAGAGGGGGACCGGGGAGCTGTTTTTT,CASSQVERGTGELFF
TRBD1,TRBV9,TRBJ1-5,few,TGTGCCAGCAGCGAACAGGGGAATCAGCCCCAGCATTTT,CASSEQGNQPQHF
TRBD2,TRBV7-2,TRBJ2-3,few,TGTGCCAGCAGCTTACCGACTAGCGGATACACAGATACGCAGTATTTT,CASSLPTSGYTDTQYF
TRBD1,TRBV11-1,TRBJ1-2,few,TGTGCCAGCAGCTCACCCGGGACAGGGACGGCAAATAACTATGGCTACACCTTC,CASSSPGTGTANNYGYTF
TRBD2,TRBV3-1,TRBJ2-1,many,TGTGCCAGCAGCCAAGTAGTGAAGAGCGGGGGCTCCTACAATGAGCAGTTCTTC,CASSQVVKSGGSYNEQFF
-,TRBV4-3,TRBJ2-7,-,TGCGCCAGCAGCCAAGCATACCCCCCGGACTACGAGCAGTACTTC,CASSQAYPPDYEQYF
TRBD1,TRBV3-1,TRBJ2-3,-,TGTGCCAGCAGACAGACAGGGCGCACAGATACGCAGTATTTT,CASRQTGRTDTQYF
-,TRBV2,TRBJ2-7,many,TGTGCCAGCAGTGAAACGGGGGGCGCCTACGAGCAGTACTTC,CASSETGGAYEQYF
-,TRBV20-1,TRBJ2-2,few,TGCAGTGCGAAGGACCCGGCGGTTAGCTGGAGCGCCGGGGAGCTGTTTTTT,CSAKDPAVSWSAGELFF
-,TRBV5-1,TRBJ2-5,-,TGCGCCAGCGGGCGGGGACAGTACAGACAAGAGACCCAGTACTTC,CASGRGQYRQETQYF
TRBD1,TRBV3-1,TRBJ1-2,-,TGTGCCAGCTGCAAAGACCCGACAGGGCCCCCGAGTTATGGCTACACCTTC,CASCKDPTGPPSYGYTF
-,TRBV27,TRBJ2-1,-,TGTGCCAGCAGCCCTAAAAATACAGGTAATGAGCAGTTCTTC,CASSPKNTGNEQFF
-,TRBV11-2,TRBJ2-5,-,TGTGCCAGCAGCTTAGGTGCCAGACTCCAAGAGACCCAGTACTTC,CASSLGARLQETQYF
TRBD1,TRBV29-1,TRBJ1-1,-,TGCAGCGTTGAGACAGGGGTGAACTCTGAAGCTTTCTTT,CSVETGVNSEAFF
TRBD1,TRBV27,TRBJ2-7,-,TGTGCCAGCAGTCCTGGGACAGGGGAGTGGGAGCAGTACTTC,CASSPGTGEWEQYF
-,TRBV20-1,TRBJ2-7,few,TGCAGTGCTAGAGATCTAGGTTCTATAGTGGCCTCCTACGAGCAGTACTTC,CSARDLGSIVASYEQYF
TRBD1,TRBV7-9,TRBJ1-2,once,TGTGCCAGCAGCAAATCTGACAGGGGTAATGGCTACACCTTC,CASSKSDRGNGYTF
-,TRBV27,TRBJ2-3,many,TGTGCCAGCAGGCGGGGAATAGATACGCAGTATTTT,CASRRGIDTQYF
TRBD1,TRBV6-1,TRBJ2-2,few,TGTGCCAGCAGCAACCAGGGACAGGGAATAACCGGGGAGCTGTTTTTT,CASSNQGQGITGELFF
-,TRBV2,TRBJ2-7,few,TGTGCCAGCCAGGGCTACGAGCAGTACTTC,CASQGYEQYF
-,TRBV7-2,TRBJ2-5,many,TGTGCCAGCAGCCCTAGTTTGTGGGAAGAGACCCAGTACTTC,CASSPSLWEETQYF
-,TRBV7-9,TRBJ1-2,many,TGTGCCAGCAGCTTCGACCCCAACTATGGCTACACCTTC,CASSFDPNYGYTF
-,TRBV30,TRBJ2-7,-,TGTGCCTGGAGTCCGTCGGGGTTCGAGCAGTACTTC,CAWSPSGFEQYF
TRBD1,TRBV7-9,TRBJ1-5,-,TGTGCCAGCAGCCACGGACAGGGGGCTTATAGCAATCAGCCCCAGCATTTT,CASSHGQGAYSNQPQHF
TRBD2,TRBV29-1,TRBJ2-7,many,TGCAGCGTTAGATCCGGGACTAGCGGGAGTTGGGTCCACGAGCAGTACTTC,CSVRSGTSGSWVHEQYF
-,TRBV7-2,TRBJ2-3,-,TGTGCCAGCAGCGACGAACGGGTAGGATTTTCAGATACGCAGTATTTT,CASSDERVGFSDTQYF
-,TRBV4-3,TRBJ2-3,many,TGCGCCAGCAGCCAAGATGGTGGAGGACTTAGGGCAGATACGCAGTATTTT,CASSQDGGGLRADTQYF
TRBD1,TRBV4-1,TRBJ2-5,many,TGCGCCAGCAGCCAGGGAGACAGGGCCCAAGAGACCCAGTACTTC,CASSQGDRAQETQYF
TRBD2,TRBV7-3,TRBJ2-1,-,TGTGCCAGCAGCTTAAGAGGCGGGGGGGCTTACAATGAGCAGTTCTTC,CASSLRGGGAYNEQFF
TRBD1,TRBV4-1,TRBJ2-7,many,TGCGCCAGCAGCCAACATACAGGGGGGAACTACGAGCAGTACTTC,CASSQHTGGNYEQYF